Below are 13 T cell receptor beta chains sequenced from a single sample in a study of blood T cell repertoires in COVID-19. Libraries were prepared by immunoSEQ multiplex PCR; TCRdb keeps only in-frame clonotypes and omits some of them. The sample lists roughly 270,000 clones; 85% were seen once. Source material: peripheral blood. These receptor sequences come from a man over 45 with active or convalescent COVID-19.

V is TRBV7-9 and J is TRBJ1-3; D gene unclear. Trimming took 5 bases from V and 0 from J, leaving 23 bases between them. The CDR3 has 19 residues. The germline V gene encodes CDR1 SEHNR and CDR2 FQNEAQ (reference sequence). CDR3 in DNA: TGTGCCAGCAGCCCCTTTCCGGGGATCGCCAACCCCTCTGGAAACACCATATATTTT. It is translated as CASSPFPGIANPSGNTIYF.

This clone was detected only a few times. V usage is TRBV28 and J usage is TRBJ1-4, with D perhaps matching TRBD1 (6 bases). This CDR3 spans 14 amino acids. Germline CDR1 and CDR2: MDHEN and SYDVKM. V was clipped by 4 bases and J by 6 bases, with 12 bases between them. The CDR3 DNA reads TGTGCCAGCAGTTACGGGGGGGCAGATGAAAAACTGTTTTTT. Its protein is CASSYGGADEKLFF.

In its sample, this clone was seen many times. V gene TRBV6-2 or TRBV6-3 combines with J gene TRBJ1-1; D is unresolved. From germline, CDR1 is MNHEY and CDR2 SVGEGT. V lost 5 bases, J lost 1 base, and 5 bases lay in between. The CDR3 consists of 12 residues. The CDR3 region has the DNA TGTGCCAGCAGTAAGCCGAACACTGAAGCTTTCTTT. Protein: CASSKPNTEAFF.

As regards this clone: This specimen includes other DNA sequences encoding the same CDR3. The chain is built from TRBV5-1 and TRBJ2-3; TRBD2 is a possible D gene (5 bases). Deletions cut 1 base from V and 2 bases from J, with 11 bases between. The germline V gene encodes CDR1 SGHRS and CDR2 YFSETQ. The length of the CDR3 is 15 residues. The CDR3 loop reads CASSLRGFNTDTQYF. Here the CDR3 DNA reads TGCGCCAGCAGCTTGCGAGGGTTTAACACAGATACGCAGTATTTT. The full variable domain, with the rest looked up from reference TRBV5-1 and TRBJ2-3, is KAGVTQTPRYLIKTRGQQVTLSCSPISGHRSVSWYQQTPGQGLQFLFEYFSETQRNKGNFPGRFSGRQFSNSRSEMNVSTLELGDSALYLCASSLRGFNTDTQYFGPGTRLTVL.

V usage is TRBV3-1 (or the pseudogene TRBV3-2) and J usage is TRBJ1-4; 8 bases align to TRBD1. Germline trimming cut 0 bases from V and 7 bases from J; bases unmatched to any gene: 7. Germline loops: CDR1 LGHDT, CDR2 YNNKEL (reference sequence). The CDR3 has 16 amino acids. CDR3 in amino acids: CASSQDRQGAGEKLFF. CDR3 in DNA: TGTGCCAGCAGCCAAGATCGGCAGGGGGCAGGTGAAAAACTGTTTTTT.

The chain has TRBV7-2 and TRBJ2-1; D possibly corresponds to TRBD1 (5 bases). Trimming stripped 1 base from V and 13 bases from J, with 17 bases between. CDR1 is SGHTA and CDR2 is FQGNSA in the germline V gene. The CDR3 runs 14 residues. DNA of the CDR3: TGTGCCAGCAGCTTAGTACAATCTGGGTGGGGCCAGTTCTTC. Translating gives CASSLVQSGWGQFF.

This clone was found once. The sample contains more than one DNA sequence encoding this CDR3. V gene TRBV2 combines with J gene TRBJ1-6, with 9 bases that match TRBD1. This CDR3 is 13 amino acids long. V gave up 6 bases and J gave up 7 bases; unmatched junction bases: 1. Germline CDR1 is SNHLY and CDR2 is FYNNEI. CDR3 loop: CASSGQGNSPLHF. CDR3 DNA sequence: TGTGCCAGCAGCGGACAGGGGAATTCACCCCTCCACTTT.

V and J are TRBV5-1 and TRBJ2-4; 14 positions match TRBD2. The CDR3 totals 15 residues. Germline CDR1 SGHRS, CDR2 YFSETQ. The V gene end was trimmed by 4 bases and the J gene end by 16 bases; junction bases not matched to a gene: 13. This CDR3 reads CASSPGGGLAGESYF. The CDR3 DNA follows: TGCGCCAGCAGCCCAGGCGGGGGACTAGCGGGAGAATCTTACTTC.

This chain links TRBV5-1 with TRBJ2-3, with 9 bases aligning to TRBD1. The CDR3 covers 17 residues. V lost 0 bases to trimming and J lost 3 bases; unmatched junction nucleotides: 8. Looked up from germline, CDR1 is SGHRS and CDR2 is YFSETQ. CDR3 in amino acids: CASSLEGTGWATDTQYF. CDR3 in DNA: TGCGCCAGCAGCTTGGAAGGGACAGGGTGGGCGACAGATACGCAGTATTTT.

The rearrangement joins TRBV9 to TRBJ2-2; the match to TRBD2 covers 7 bases. This CDR3 has 16 amino acids. The junction had 9 bases not matched to a gene; V was cut back by 0 bases and J by 7 bases. Germline CDR1 SGDLS, CDR2 YYNGEE. The CDR3 DNA reads TGTGCCAGCAGCGTAGCTGGCGGGAGATTCCACGGGGAGCTGTTTTTT. It yields the protein CASSVAGGRFHGELFF.

The rearrangement joins TRBV28 to TRBJ1-5; tentatively, D is TRBD1 (6 bases). The V and J ends lost 5 bases and 6 bases respectively, with 20 bases between them. The V gene's germline CDR1 is MDHEN and CDR2 SYDVKM. This CDR3 spans 16 amino acids. CDR3 loop: CASSLPGTLRAQPQHF. The CDR3 DNA reads TGTGCCAGCAGTCTACCTGGGACACTCAGGGCTCAGCCCCAGCATTTT. The full variable domain, completed using reference TRBV28 and TRBJ1-5, is DVKVTQSSRYLVKRTGEKVFLECVQDMDHENMFWYRQDPGLGLRLIYFSYDVKMKEKGDIPEGYSVSREKKERFSLILESASTNQTSMYLCASSLPGTLRAQPQHFGDGTRLSIL.

This chain joins TRBV3-1 (or the pseudogene TRBV3-2) and TRBJ1-2, with D possibly matching TRBD1 (6 bases). This CDR3 has 15 amino acids. V was pared by 0 bases and J by 4 bases, with 12 bases between. Per the germline V gene, CDR1 is LGHDT and CDR2 is YNNKEL (reference sequence). The CDR3 DNA reads TGTGCCAGCAGCCAAGATTCACAGGGAGCCTATGGCTACACCTTC. Protein: CASSQDSQGAYGYTF.

This rearrangement joins TRBV3-1 (or the pseudogene TRBV3-2) to TRBJ1-4; D uncertain. V was cut by 1 base and J by 3 bases, with 9 bases left in between. Germline V CDR1 and CDR2: LGHDT, YNNKEL (reference sequence). There are 15 residues in the CDR3. The CDR3 sequence: CASSQAGGANEKLFF. The CDR3 DNA reads TGTGCCAGCAGCCAAGCGGGTGGAGCTAATGAAAAACTGTTTTTT.